Sequencing of this T cell receptor beta chain was carried out in a study of identical twins. Addition of a universal primer site occurred through template switching, and cDNA carried unique molecular identifiers. TCRdb ran MiXCR on the 5' RACE reads and lists one entry per CDR3 protein. The sample has 700,000 or so distinct CDR3 sequences, 8% to 9% seen once. The CDR3 is 13 amino acids. Germline V gene lookup returns CDR1 SNHLY and CDR2 FYNNEI. J gave up 5 bases and V 4 bases, and 4 bases lay outside the gene matches. This clonotype came up many times. Its antigen is undetermined. The study's findings and limits: Excess sharing by twins proved weaker in beta out-of-frame sequences. Alpha sequences that were out-of-frame and twin-shared showed an excess of low generation probability. Insertions were reduced in abundant cord blood beta clonotypes but not in memory repertoires.

These same data were also listed under a study on yellow fever vaccine responses in identical twins.

This TCR derives from a woman aged 18-35 years in good health. Sequencing was performed on PBMCs. V gene TRBV2 combines with J gene TRBJ2-7; TRBD1 matches at 8 bases. The CDR3 sequence is CASSGGQGHEQYF. For the CDR3, the DNA is TGTGCCAGCAGTGGCGGACAGGGCCACGAGCAGTACTTC. The full variable domain, rest sourced from reference TRBV2 and TRBJ2-7, is EPEVTQTPSHQVTQMGQEVILRCVPISNHLYFYWYRQILGQKVEFLVSFYNNEISEKSEIFDDQFSVERPDGSNFTLKIRSTKLEDSAMYFCASSGGQGHEQYFGPGTRLTVT.